Following are 21 T cell receptor beta chains from one sample sequenced in a study of cytomegalovirus exposure and HLA in healthy donors. The PCR used 60 Vbeta and 13 Jbeta primers. Libraries were prepared by immunoSEQ multiplex PCR; TCRdb keeps only in-frame clonotypes and omits some of them. Of around 110,000 clones in the sample, approximately 80% were seen once. The sequenced sample consisted of PBMCs. These receptors were taken from a man in his 60s in good health and CMV-seronegative.

This clone came up once. The chain is built from TRBV6-6 and TRBJ1-2; the D gene is possibly TRBD1 (6 bases). The CDR3 consists of 14 residues. Germline V CDR1 and CDR2: MNHNY, SVGAGI (reference sequence). Trimming left V 2 bases short and J 4 bases short, with 11 bases between. CDR3 sequence reads: CASSYRGGLYGYTF. The CDR3 nucleotides read TGTGCCAGCAGTTACAGGGGGGGACTCTATGGCTACACCTTC.

Only one count was recorded for this clone. The CDR3 DNA sequence: TGTGCCAGCAGCCCTACTAGCGGGGTGAATGAGCAGTTCTTC. Translating gives CASSPTSGVNEQFF. The chain is built from TRBV7-3 and TRBJ2-1; 10 nucleotides line up with TRBD2. Germline CDR1 and CDR2: SGHTA and FQGTGA. V shed 5 bases and J 7 bases; nucleotides not matched to a gene: 5. The CDR3 contains 14 residues.

The genes are TRBV9 and TRBJ1-6, with TRBD1 as a possible D gene (5 bases). Germline CDR1 SGDLS, CDR2 YYNGEE. V shed 0 bases and J shed 8 bases, with 15 bases lying between them. The CDR3 consists of 16 residues. In DNA, the CDR3 is TGTGCCAGCAGCGTAGCTTCGGGGTGGGGGGATTCACCCCTCCACTTT. As protein: CASSVASGWGDSPLHF.

The chain uses TRBV6-1 and TRBJ2-3; possible D gene TRBD1, 6 bases. Trimming pared 0 bases from V and 2 bases from J, leaving 15 bases between. CDR1 and CDR2 (germline): MNHNS, SASEGT. CDR3 length: 17 amino acids. The CDR3: CASSEAPGHQITDTQYF. The CDR3 DNA reads as TGTGCCAGCAGTGAAGCTCCGGGACATCAAATCACAGATACGCAGTATTTT.

This rearrangement joins TRBV18 to TRBJ1-2; D is unclear. Trimming pared 0 bases from V and 8 bases from J, leaving 13 bases between. CDR3 size: 14 residues. CDR1 KGHSH and CDR2 LQKENI come from the germline V gene. The CDR3: CASSPPAGSEGYTF. DNA of the CDR3: TGTGCCAGCTCACCACCGGCCGGGTCTGAAGGCTACACCTTC.

This chain links TRBV7-3 with TRBJ2-1; 12 nucleotides agree with TRBD2. Germline trimming cut 5 bases from V and 6 bases from J; bases unmatched to any gene: 5. The CDR3 is made up of 15 amino acids. Germline lookup yields CDR1 SGHTA and CDR2 FQGTGA. The CDR3: CASSPSSGGANEQFF. CDR3 in DNA: TGTGCCAGCAGCCCCTCTAGCGGGGGGGCCAATGAGCAGTTCTTC.

This clone was seen more than once but under ten times. The V gene is TRBV5-1, the J gene TRBJ2-5, with D possibly matching TRBD2 (6 bases). This CDR3 has 14 residues. V lost 4 bases and J lost 5, with 15 bases in between. Germline V gene sequence: CDR1 SGHRS, CDR2 YFSETQ. The CDR3 DNA sequence: TGCGCCAGCAGCCCGGGACTCTTAAGGGAGACCCAGTACTTC. It yields the protein CASSPGLLRETQYF.

The J gene is TRBJ2-7, the V gene TRBV5-1; D is ambiguous. Germline loops: CDR1 SGHRS, CDR2 YFSETQ. The CDR3 is 14 amino acids. V was cut by 0 bases and J by 3 bases, with 10 bases left in between. The CDR3 DNA sequence: TGCGCCAGCAGCTTGGGTGTAGGATACTACGAGCAGTACGTC. Its translation: CASSLGVGYYEQYV.

V usage is TRBV19 and J usage is TRBJ1-1; a weak D match, TRBD1 (5 bases). This CDR3 is built from 13 residues. Germline V gene sequence: CDR1 LNHDA, CDR2 SQIVND (reference sequence). The V end was cut by 1 base, the J end by 4 bases, with 7 bases between. CDR3 bases: TGTGCCAGTAGTATAGGAAGGGGCACTGAAGCTTTCTTT. Translating it yields CASSIGRGTEAFF.

The chain combines TRBV5-4 with TRBJ1-1; D call uncertain. The CDR3 consists of 11 residues. Per the germline V gene, CDR1 is SGHNT and CDR2 is YYREEE (reference sequence). Trimming left V 3 bases short and J 7 bases short, with 7 bases between. The CDR3 region has the DNA TGTGCCAGCAGCTCCGTTTATGAAGCTTTCTTT. This translates into CASSSVYEAFF.

By share, this clone ranks as medium-sized. This chain links TRBV5-1 with TRBJ1-1; tentative D call: TRBD1 (5 bases). Looked up from germline, CDR1 is SGHRS and CDR2 is YFSETQ. The CDR3 runs to 15 residues. The V and J ends lost 1 base and 0 bases respectively, with 10 bases between them. CDR3 in DNA: TGCGCCAGCAGCTTGCAGGCAGGGTTGAACACTGAAGCTTTCTTT. Protein sequence: CASSLQAGLNTEAFF.

The chain employs TRBV7-2 and TRBJ1-2; a possible D gene is TRBD1 (5 bases). V shed 5 bases and J shed 7 bases, with 20 bases lying between them. This CDR3 is built from 15 residues. The germline V gene has CDR1 SGHTA and CDR2 FQGNSA. The CDR3 DNA follows: TGTGCCAGCAGCCCCGGGACTTTAACTAGGTCTGGCTACACCTTC. Translating gives CASSPGTLTRSGYTF.

The V and J genes are TRBV18 and TRBJ2-3, with 9 bases fitting TRBD1. The length of the CDR3 is 16 residues. Losses at the gene ends were 6 bases for V and 3 bases for J; bases not matched to a gene: 10. The germline V gene encodes CDR1 KGHSH and CDR2 LQKENI. CDR3 region: CASSSRDREGTDTQYF. In DNA form, the CDR3 reads TGTGCCAGCTCTTCCCGGGACAGGGAGGGAACAGATACGCAGTATTTT. Variable domain in full (rest from reference TRBV18 and TRBJ2-3): NAGVMQNPRHLVRRRGQEARLRCSPMKGHSHVYWYRQLPEEGLKFMVYLQKENIIDESGMPKERFSAEFPKEGPSILRIQQVVRGDSAAYFCASSSRDREGTDTQYFGPGTRLTVL.

V is TRBV7-2 and J is TRBJ2-3, with D perhaps matching TRBD1 (6 bases). The germline gives CDR1 SGHTA, CDR2 FQGNSA. This CDR3 is built from 15 residues. V lost 3 bases and J 2 bases, leaving 12 bases between the germline ends. In DNA form, the CDR3 reads TGTGCCAGCAGCTTTTGGGGGCTACCCACAGATACGCAGTATTTT. Encoded protein: CASSFWGLPTDTQYF.

The chain combines TRBV5-1 with TRBJ2-1; 11 bases are a match to TRBD2. J was trimmed by 6 bases and V by 6 bases; bases with no gene match: 8. Germline V gene data show CDR1 as SGHRS and CDR2 as YFSETQ. This CDR3 spans 15 amino acids. The CDR3 coding sequence is TGCGCCAGCACCCTACTAGCGGGGGCTCCCAATGAGCAGTTCTTC. It is translated as CASTLLAGAPNEQFF.

The rearrangement uses TRBV19 and TRBJ2-5; perhaps TRBD1 as D (5 bases). The CDR3 is 13 residues long. Germline assignment: CDR1 LNHDA and CDR2 SQIVND (reference sequence). Trimming cost V 5 bases and J 5 bases, with 12 bases left between them. Here the CDR3 DNA reads TGTGCCAGTAGTCCCCAGGGAAGGGAGACCCAGTACTTC. Translating it yields CASSPQGRETQYF.

A remark on this clone: The junction does not match germline at one end; this may be a read error. The same CDR3 also results from other DNA sequences found in this sample. The V call is TRBV19, the J call TRBJ2-2, with 10 nucleotides matching TRBD2. CDR1 is LNHDA and CDR2 is SQIVND in the germline V gene (reference sequence). This CDR3 region has 16 residues. This CDR3 reads CASSTTSGMNTGELFF. CDR3 nucleotides: TGTGCCAGCAGTACCACTAGCGGGATGAACACCGGGGAGCTGTTTTTT.

The gene calls are TRBV5-1 and TRBJ1-2, with D perhaps TRBD1 (6 bases). Germline V CDR1 and CDR2: SGHRS, YFSETQ. This CDR3 spans 13 amino acids. V lost 1 base and J 5 bases, leaving 9 bases between the germline ends. CDR3 sequence reads: CASSLNQGYGYTF. In DNA, the CDR3 is TGCGCCAGCAGCTTGAATCAGGGGTATGGCTACACCTTC.

CDR3 DNA: TGTGCCAGCAGCCAAGGGGGATACGAGACCCAGTACTTC. Translation: CASSQGGYETQYF. V and J are TRBV7-3 and TRBJ2-5, with D tentatively TRBD1 (6 bases). With 5 bases removed from V and 5 bases from J, the gap between germline ends came to 12 bases. Germline loops: CDR1 SGHTA, CDR2 FQGTGA. The CDR3 consists of 13 residues.

The chain couples TRBV4-2 to TRBJ1-1, with unresolved D. This CDR3 region has 12 residues. Germline CDR1 and CDR2: LGHNA and YNFKEQ. V was trimmed by 0 bases and J by 10 bases, leaving 9 bases between them. CDR3 in amino acids: CASSQDRSSAFF. The CDR3, as DNA: TGTGCCAGCAGCCAAGATAGATCGTCAGCTTTCTTT.

The CDR3 here is CASSILPNYGYTF. The CDR3 DNA reads as TGTGCCAGTAGTATCCTCCCTAACTATGGCTACACCTTC. V usage is TRBV19 and J usage is TRBJ1-2, with D unresolved. V lost 3 bases and J 0 bases, leaving 5 bases between the germline ends. The CDR3 contains 13 residues. The germline gives CDR1 LNHDA, CDR2 SQIVND (reference sequence).